These T cell receptor beta chains were read from a single sample in a study of blood T cells in healthy people across ages. TCRdb called the 5' RACE reads again in MiXCR, with one record for every CDR3 protein. The sample carries hundreds of thousands of distinct CDR3 sequences, 29% recorded once. Sequences were obtained from blood. These receptors came from a woman aged 80 or older in good health. CDR3s include the opening cysteine and the closing phenylalanine or tryptophan. D genes are given only for firm matches. Not every row has a clone size; where given, it reads once, few, many or a size class.

TRBV12-3/TRBV12-4	few	TRBJ2-2	NA	CASSPRGGGNTGELFF	TGTGCCAGCAGTCCCCGGGGAGGGGGTAACACCGGGGAGCTGTTTTTT
TRBV6-6	NA	TRBJ1-2	NA	CASSSVGGRSNHGYTF	TGTGCCAGCAGTTCGGTTGGGGGGCGGTCTAACCATGGCTACACCTTC
TRBV7-6	many	TRBJ2-1	NA	CASRPTGRRSYNEQFF	TGTGCCAGCAGACCAACCGGACGGAGGTCCTACAATGAGCAGTTCTTC
TRBV6-5	many	TRBJ2-4	TRBD1	CASTPHGQGANIQYF	TGTGCCAGCACCCCCCACGGACAGGGGGCGAACATTCAGTACTTC
TRBV6-5	NA	TRBJ2-7	TRBD1	CAGSYSSETGSSYEQYF	TGTGCCGGCAGTTACTCTTCCGAGACAGGGAGCTCCTACGAGCAGTACTTC
TRBV6-1	few	TRBJ1-4	TRBD1	CASSRQGIGEKLFF	TGTGCCAGCAGCCGACAGGGGATAGGTGAAAAACTGTTTTTT
TRBV9	NA	TRBJ2-5	NA	CASSVATEERAQYF	TGTGCCAGCAGCGTAGCGACGGAGGAAAGGGCCCAGTACTTC
TRBV5-8	many	TRBJ2-1	NA	CASSLGDNSRDEQFF	TGTGCCAGCAGCTTGGGGGACAACTCCAGGGATGAGCAGTTCTTC
TRBV7-9	NA	TRBJ1-1	NA	CASSLAAAGPEAFF	TGTGCCAGCAGCTTAGCAGCCGCAGGTCCCGAAGCTTTCTTT
TRBV20-1	NA	TRBJ1-5	NA	CSARVRRGNQPQHF	TGCAGTGCTAGAGTAAGGAGGGGCAATCAGCCCCAGCATTTT
TRBV28	many	TRBJ2-7	NA	CASTGQPSYEQYF	TGTGCCAGCACAGGGCAGCCATCCTACGAGCAGTACTTC
TRBV9	many	TRBJ2-3	NA	CASSVSTDTQYF	TGTGCCAGCAGCGTAAGCACAGATACGCAGTATTTT
TRBV12-3/TRBV12-4	many	TRBJ1-2	TRBD1	CASSQGQLGYTF	TGTGCCAGCAGTCAGGGACAGCTTGGCTACACCTTC
TRBV20-1	many	TRBJ2-3	TRBD2	CSARIAGGTDTQYF	TGCAGTGCTAGAATCGCGGGGGGCACAGATACGCAGTATTTT
TRBV20-1	NA	TRBJ1-1	NA	CSASPTGTEAFF	TGCAGTGCTAGCCCGACTGGAACTGAAGCTTTCTTT
TRBV4-1	many	TRBJ1-2	TRBD1	CASSQVTSQGGQFYGYTF	TGCGCCAGCAGCCAAGTCACGTCCCAGGGGGGTCAATTCTATGGCTACACCTTC
TRBV28	many	TRBJ1-2	TRBD1	CASSAGQVPLYGYTF	TGTGCCAGCAGTGCCGGACAGGTGCCCTTATATGGCTACACCTTC
TRBV3-1	many	TRBJ2-1	NA	CASSGDGGPYNEQFF	TGTGCCAGCAGCGGGGACGGAGGCCCCTACAATGAGCAGTTCTTC
TRBV5-4	NA	TRBJ2-2	TRBD1	CASSFEGAYTGELFF	TGTGCCAGTAGCTTTGAGGGGGCTTATACCGGGGAGCTGTTTTTT
TRBV28	many	TRBJ2-7	TRBD2	CASGTSGGLLEQYF	TGTGCCAGCGGGACTAGCGGGGGGTTGCTCGAGCAGTACTTC
TRBV20-1	NA	TRBJ1-1	NA	CSARRAAMNTEAFF	TGCAGTGCTAGAAGGGCAGCCATGAACACTGAAGCTTTCTTT
TRBV20-1	NA	TRBJ2-1	TRBD2	CSARTVSSGSREQFF	TGCAGTGCTAGAACCGTATCTAGCGGGAGTCGTGAGCAGTTCTTC
TRBV7-2	few	TRBJ2-5	TRBD2	CASSRTSGGGYQETQYF	TGTGCCAGCAGCCGGACTAGCGGGGGGGGGTACCAAGAGACCCAGTACTTC
TRBV12-3/TRBV12-4	many	TRBJ1-6	NA	CASSFRQSSYNSPLHF	TGTGCCAGCAGTTTCCGGCAGAGCTCCTATAATTCACCCCTCCACTTT
TRBV4-2	NA	TRBJ1-4	NA	CASSQDLQQPEKLFF	TGTGCCAGCAGCCAAGATCTACAACAGCCTGAAAAACTGTTTTTT
TRBV28	NA	TRBJ1-2	TRBD1	CASSLTGNFHGYTF	TGTGCCAGCAGTTTGACAGGGAATTTTCATGGCTACACCTTC
TRBV20-1	NA	TRBJ1-2	NA	CSARDRAGVGLGYTF	TGCAGTGCTAGAGATCGAGCAGGGGTAGGGTTGGGCTACACCTTC
TRBV12-3/TRBV12-4	few	TRBJ1-1	NA	CASRAGLGAEGTEAFF	TGTGCCAGCAGAGCCGGGTTGGGGGCGGAGGGCACTGAAGCTTTCTTT
TRBV19	NA	TRBJ2-1	NA	CASSWYNEQFF	TGTGCCAGTAGTTGGTACAATGAGCAGTTCTTC
TRBV30	NA	TRBJ1-1	NA	CAWSAGQNTEAFF	TGTGCCTGGAGTGCCGGGCAGAACACTGAAGCTTTCTTT
TRBV20-1	NA	TRBJ2-5	TRBD1	CSARRGRDAGTQYF	TGCAGTGCCAGAAGGGGGCGCGATGCGGGGACCCAGTACTTC
TRBV4-2	few	TRBJ1-1	NA	CASSQRGVTVAFF	TGTGCCAGCAGCCAAAGGGGGGTAACGGTAGCTTTCTTT
TRBV3-1	NA	TRBJ2-5	NA	CAAGTGLNEQYF	TGTGCGGCCGGGACTGGACTCAATGAGCAGTACTTC
TRBV3-1	few	TRBJ2-5	TRBD2	CASSTPGGPSEETQYF	TGTGCCAGCAGCACGCCGGGGGGGCCGTCAGAGGAGACCCAGTACTTC
TRBV9	few	TRBJ2-1	NA	CASSVESRLSYNEQFF	TGTGCCAGCAGCGTAGAAAGTAGACTCTCCTACAATGAGCAGTTCTTC
TRBV18	few	TRBJ2-7	NA	CAGSPGTEQYF	TGTGCCGGCTCCCCCGGGACAGAGCAGTACTTC
TRBV2	few	TRBJ2-6	NA	CASSLQGLSGANVLTF	TGTGCCAGCAGCCTCCAGGGTCTTTCTGGGGCCAACGTCCTGACTTTC
TRBV7-6	few	TRBJ2-7	NA	CASSLEGGGARSEQYF	TGTGCCAGCAGCTTAGAGGGTGGGGGCGCGCGTAGTGAGCAGTACTTC
TRBV20-1	few	TRBJ1-4	TRBD1	CSARDGTGGHEKLFF	TGCAGTGCTAGAGATGGGACAGGGGGACATGAAAAACTGTTTTTT
TRBV27	NA	TRBJ1-5	NA	CASSLLGDSNQPQHF	TGTGCCAGCAGTTTATTGGGGGATAGCAATCAGCCCCAGCATTTT
TRBV7-8	many	TRBJ1-2	NA	CASSLGSGVVNYGYTF	TGTGCCAGCAGCTTAGGATCAGGGGTCGTTAACTATGGCTACACCTTC
TRBV6-1	NA	TRBJ2-1	NA	CASSEGGSLASNEQFF	TGTGCCAGCAGTGAAGGTGGGTCCCTAGCTTCCAATGAGCAGTTCTTC
TRBV7-9	many	TRBJ2-5	TRBD1	CASSLWTGQETQYF	TGTGCCAGCAGCTTGTGGACAGGCCAAGAGACCCAGTACTTC
TRBV18	many	TRBJ2-7	NA	CASSPLKDGAYEQYF	TGTGCCAGCTCACCTTTAAAAGACGGAGCCTACGAGCAGTACTTC
TRBV7-9	many	TRBJ2-4	NA	CASSLSTVNIQYF	TGTGCCAGCAGCTTGAGTACAGTAAACATTCAGTACTTC
TRBV5-5	NA	TRBJ2-1	TRBD2	CASSWGLAGGNEQLF	TGTGCCAGCAGCTGGGGACTAGCGGGGGGCAATGAGCAGCTCTTC
TRBV28	few	TRBJ1-5	TRBD1	CASSPRGQLNQPQHF	TGTGCCAGCAGTCCCCGGGGACAGCTCAATCAGCCCCAGCATTTT
TRBV29-1	many	TRBJ1-2	NA	CSVEDYREYGYTF	TGCAGCGTTGAAGACTACAGGGAGTATGGCTACACCTTC
TRBV27	NA	TRBJ1-6	TRBD1	CASSFSGQTNSPLHF	TGTGCCAGCAGTTTCTCGGGACAGACTAATTCACCCCTCCACTTT
TRBV9	many	TRBJ2-3	NA	CASSVGASSSDTQYF	TGTGCCAGCAGCGTAGGTGCCAGTTCGTCAGATACGCAGTATTTT
TRBV7-8	NA	TRBJ2-1	NA	CASRATRRNEQFF	TGTGCCAGCAGAGCGACTAGACGGAATGAGCAGTTCTTC